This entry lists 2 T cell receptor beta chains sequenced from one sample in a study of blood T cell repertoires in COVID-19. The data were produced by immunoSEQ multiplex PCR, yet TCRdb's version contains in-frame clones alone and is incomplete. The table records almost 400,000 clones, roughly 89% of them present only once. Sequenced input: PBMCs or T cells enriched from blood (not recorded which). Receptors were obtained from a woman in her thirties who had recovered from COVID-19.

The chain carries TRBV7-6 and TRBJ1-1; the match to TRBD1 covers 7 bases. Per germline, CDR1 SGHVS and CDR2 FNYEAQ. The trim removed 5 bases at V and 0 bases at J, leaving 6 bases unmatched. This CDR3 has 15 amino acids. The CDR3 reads CASSITGQLNTEAFF. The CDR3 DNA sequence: TGTGCCAGCAGCATCACGGGACAGTTGAACACTGAAGCTTTCTTT.

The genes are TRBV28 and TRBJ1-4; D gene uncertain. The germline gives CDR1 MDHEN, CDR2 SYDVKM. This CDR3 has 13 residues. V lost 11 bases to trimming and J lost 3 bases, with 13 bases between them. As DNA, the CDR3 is TGTGCCTCTAGAGGCGGCCCTAATGAAAAACTGTTTTTT. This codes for CASRGGPNEKLFF.